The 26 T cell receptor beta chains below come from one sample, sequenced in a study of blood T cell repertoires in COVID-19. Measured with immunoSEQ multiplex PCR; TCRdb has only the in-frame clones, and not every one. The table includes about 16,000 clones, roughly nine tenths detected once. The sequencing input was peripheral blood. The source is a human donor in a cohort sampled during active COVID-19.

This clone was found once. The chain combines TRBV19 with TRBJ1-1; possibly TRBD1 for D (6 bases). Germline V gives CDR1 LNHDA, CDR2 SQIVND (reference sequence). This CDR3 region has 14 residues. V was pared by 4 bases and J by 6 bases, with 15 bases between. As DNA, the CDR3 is TGTGCCAGTAGTACAGGGGTCTATAACTCTGAAGCTTTCTTT. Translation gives CASSTGVYNSEAFF.

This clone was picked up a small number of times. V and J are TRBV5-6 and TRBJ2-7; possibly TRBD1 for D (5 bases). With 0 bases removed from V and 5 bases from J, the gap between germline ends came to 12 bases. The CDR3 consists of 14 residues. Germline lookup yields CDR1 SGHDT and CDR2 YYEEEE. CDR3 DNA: TGTGCCAGCAGCTTGGAAGGGGCAGGGAACGAGCAGTACTTC. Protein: CASSLEGAGNEQYF.

CDR3 amino acids: CASSQATSGLYNEQFF. The CDR3 DNA reads TGTGCCAGCAGCCAAGCTACTAGCGGGCTTTACAATGAGCAGTTCTTC. The rearrangement joins TRBV7-9 to TRBJ2-1; TRBD2 matches at 9 bases. Losses at the gene ends were 5 bases for V and 4 bases for J; bases not matched to a gene: 9. The germline V gene has CDR1 SEHNR and CDR2 FQNEAQ (reference sequence). The CDR3 length is 16 residues.

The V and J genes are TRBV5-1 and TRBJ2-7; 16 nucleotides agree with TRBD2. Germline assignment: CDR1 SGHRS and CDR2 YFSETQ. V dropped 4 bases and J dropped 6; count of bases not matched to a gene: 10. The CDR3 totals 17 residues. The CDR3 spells CASSIPGLAGGPLEQYF. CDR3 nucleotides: TGCGCCAGCAGCATCCCGGGACTAGCGGGAGGGCCCCTCGAGCAGTACTTC.

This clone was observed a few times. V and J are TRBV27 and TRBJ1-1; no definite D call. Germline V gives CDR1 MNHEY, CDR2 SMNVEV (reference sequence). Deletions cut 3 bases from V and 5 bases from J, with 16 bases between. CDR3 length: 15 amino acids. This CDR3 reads CASSLSPGVGTEAFF. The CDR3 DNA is TGTGCCAGCAGTTTGAGTCCCGGGGTTGGGACTGAAGCTTTCTTT.

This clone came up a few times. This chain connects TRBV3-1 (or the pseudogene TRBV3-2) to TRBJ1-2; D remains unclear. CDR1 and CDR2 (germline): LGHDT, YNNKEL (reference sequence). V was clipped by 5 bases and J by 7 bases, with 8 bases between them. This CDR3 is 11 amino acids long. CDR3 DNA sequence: TGTGCCAGCAGCAGCCAGGTTGGCTACACCTTC. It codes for CASSSQVGYTF.

In DNA form, the CDR3 reads TGCGCCAGCAGCTACCCGGGATTCACCGGGGAGCTGTTTTTT. It codes for CASSYPGFTGELFF. The chain combines TRBV5-1 with TRBJ2-2, with a tentative D call TRBD2 (5 bases). Germline CDR1 reads SGHRS; CDR2 reads YFSETQ. The CDR3 contains 14 residues. The V end lost 3 bases, the J end lost 4 bases, and 10 bases lay between the germline ends.

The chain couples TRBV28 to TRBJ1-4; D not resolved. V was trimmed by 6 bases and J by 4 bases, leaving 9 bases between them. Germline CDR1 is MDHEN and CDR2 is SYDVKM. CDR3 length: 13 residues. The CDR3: CASRGNGNEKLFF. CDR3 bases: TGTGCCAGCAGGGGCAACGGTAATGAAAAACTGTTTTTT. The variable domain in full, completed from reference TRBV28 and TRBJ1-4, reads DVKVTQSSRYLVKRTGEKVFLECVQDMDHENMFWYRQDPGLGLRLIYFSYDVKMKEKGDIPEGYSVSREKKERFSLILESASTNQTSMYLCASRGNGNEKLFFGSGTQLSVL.

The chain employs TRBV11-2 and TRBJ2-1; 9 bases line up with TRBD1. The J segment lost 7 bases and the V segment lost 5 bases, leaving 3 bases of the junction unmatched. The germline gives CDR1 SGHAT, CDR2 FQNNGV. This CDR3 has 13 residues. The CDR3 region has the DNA TGTGCCAGCAGCGTCGACAGGGGGAATGAGCAGTTCTTC. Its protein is CASSVDRGNEQFF.

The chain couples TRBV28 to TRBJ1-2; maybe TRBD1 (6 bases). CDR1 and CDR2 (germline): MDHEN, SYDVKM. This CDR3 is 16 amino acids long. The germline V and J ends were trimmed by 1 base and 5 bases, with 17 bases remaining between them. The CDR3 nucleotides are TGTGCCAGCAGTTTATACTCCGGGGGGCGAGGATATGGCTACACCTTC. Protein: CASSLYSGGRGYGYTF.

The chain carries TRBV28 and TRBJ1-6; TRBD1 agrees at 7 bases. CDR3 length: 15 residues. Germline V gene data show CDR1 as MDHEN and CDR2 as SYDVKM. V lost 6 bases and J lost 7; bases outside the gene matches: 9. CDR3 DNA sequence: TGTGCCAGCAGGCCTACGGGACAGTTAAATTCACCCCTCCACTTT. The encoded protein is CASRPTGQLNSPLHF.

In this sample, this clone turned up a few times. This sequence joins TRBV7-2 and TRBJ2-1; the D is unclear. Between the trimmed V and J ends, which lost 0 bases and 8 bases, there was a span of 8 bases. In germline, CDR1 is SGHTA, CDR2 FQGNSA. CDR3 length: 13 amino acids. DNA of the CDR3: TGTGCCAGCAGCTTAGCGCTTCCGGATGAGCAGTTCTTC. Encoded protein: CASSLALPDEQFF. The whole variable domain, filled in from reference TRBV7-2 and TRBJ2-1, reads GAGVSQSPSNKVTEKGKDVELRCDPISGHTALYWYRQSLGQGLEFLIYFQGNSAPDKSGLPSDRFSAERTGGSVSTLTIQRTQQEDSAVYLCASSLALPDEQFFGPGTRLTVL.

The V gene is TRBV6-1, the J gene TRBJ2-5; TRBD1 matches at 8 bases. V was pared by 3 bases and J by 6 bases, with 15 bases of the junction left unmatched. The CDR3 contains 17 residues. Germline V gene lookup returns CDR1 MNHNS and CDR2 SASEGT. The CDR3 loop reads CASSDFARTGNKKTQYF. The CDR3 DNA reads TGTGCCAGCAGTGACTTCGCACGGACAGGGAATAAAAAGACCCAGTACTTC.

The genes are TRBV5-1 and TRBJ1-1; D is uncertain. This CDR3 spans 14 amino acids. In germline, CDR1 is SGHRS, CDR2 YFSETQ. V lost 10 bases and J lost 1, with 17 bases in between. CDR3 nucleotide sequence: TGCGCCGGCAAGAGGGTCCCGACGAACACTGAAGCTTTCTTT. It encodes CAGKRVPTNTEAFF. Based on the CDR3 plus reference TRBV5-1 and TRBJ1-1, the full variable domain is KAGVTQTPRYLIKTRGQQVTLSCSPISGHRSVSWYQQTPGQGLQFLFEYFSETQRNKGNFPGRFSGRQFSNSRSEMNVSTLELGDSALYLCAGKRVPTNTEAFFGQGTRLTVV.

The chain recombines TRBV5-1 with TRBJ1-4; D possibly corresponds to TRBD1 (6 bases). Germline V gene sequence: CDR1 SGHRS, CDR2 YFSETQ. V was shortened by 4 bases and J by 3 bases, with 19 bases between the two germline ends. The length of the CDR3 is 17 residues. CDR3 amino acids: CASSPGRGSGANEKLFF. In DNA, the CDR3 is TGCGCCAGCAGCCCGGGCAGGGGCAGTGGGGCTAATGAAAAACTGTTTTTT.

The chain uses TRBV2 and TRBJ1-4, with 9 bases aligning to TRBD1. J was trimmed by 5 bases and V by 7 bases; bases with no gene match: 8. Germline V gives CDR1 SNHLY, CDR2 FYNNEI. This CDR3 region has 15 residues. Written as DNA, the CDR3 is TGTGCCAGCAAATTGGACAGGGGTTCCAATGAAAAACTGTTTTTT. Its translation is CASKLDRGSNEKLFF. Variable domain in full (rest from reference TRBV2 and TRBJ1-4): EPEVTQTPSHQVTQMGQEVILRCVPISNHLYFYWYRQILGQKVEFLVSFYNNEISEKSEIFDDQFSVERPDGSNFTLKIRSTKLEDSAMYFCASKLDRGSNEKLFFGSGTQLSVL.

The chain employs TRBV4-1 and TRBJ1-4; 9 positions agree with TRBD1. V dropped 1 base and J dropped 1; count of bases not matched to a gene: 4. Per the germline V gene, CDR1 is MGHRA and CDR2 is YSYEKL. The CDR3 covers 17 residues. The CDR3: CASSQAGTGKTNEKLFF. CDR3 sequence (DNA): TGCGCCAGCAGCCAAGCTGGGACAGGGAAAACTAATGAAAAACTGTTTTTT.

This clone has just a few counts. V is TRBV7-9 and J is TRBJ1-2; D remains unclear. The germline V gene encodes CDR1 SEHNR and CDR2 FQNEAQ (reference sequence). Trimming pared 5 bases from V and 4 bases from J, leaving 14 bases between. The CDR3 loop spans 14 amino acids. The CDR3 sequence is CASSPNEGPYGYTF. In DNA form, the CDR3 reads TGTGCCAGCAGCCCTAACGAGGGTCCCTATGGCTACACCTTC.

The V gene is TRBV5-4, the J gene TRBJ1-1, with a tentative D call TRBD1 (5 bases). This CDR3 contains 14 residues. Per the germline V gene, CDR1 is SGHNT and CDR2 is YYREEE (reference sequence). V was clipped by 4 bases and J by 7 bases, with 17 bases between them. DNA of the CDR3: TGTGCCAGCAGCCGCGAACTCTTGACAGATGAAGCTTTCTTT. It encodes CASSRELLTDEAFF.

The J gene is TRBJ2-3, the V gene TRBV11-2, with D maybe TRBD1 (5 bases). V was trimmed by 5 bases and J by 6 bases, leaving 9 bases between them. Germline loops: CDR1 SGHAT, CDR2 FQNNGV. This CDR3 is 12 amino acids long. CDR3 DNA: TGTGCCAGCAGCCCAAACAGGGATACGCAGTATTTT. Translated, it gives CASSPNRDTQYF.

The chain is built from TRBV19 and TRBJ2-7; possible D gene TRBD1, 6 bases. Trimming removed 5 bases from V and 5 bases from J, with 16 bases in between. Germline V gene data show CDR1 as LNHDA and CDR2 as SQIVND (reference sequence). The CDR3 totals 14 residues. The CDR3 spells CASSGRDKLNEQYF. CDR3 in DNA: TGTGCCAGTAGTGGCCGGGACAAGTTAAACGAGCAGTACTTC.

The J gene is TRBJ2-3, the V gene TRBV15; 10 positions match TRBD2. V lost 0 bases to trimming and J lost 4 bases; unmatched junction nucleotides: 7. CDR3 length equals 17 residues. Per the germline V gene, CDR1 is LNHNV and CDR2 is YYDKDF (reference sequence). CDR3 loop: CATSRDSSGSRADTQYF. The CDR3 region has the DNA TGTGCCACCAGCAGAGATTCTAGCGGGAGTAGAGCAGATACGCAGTATTTT.

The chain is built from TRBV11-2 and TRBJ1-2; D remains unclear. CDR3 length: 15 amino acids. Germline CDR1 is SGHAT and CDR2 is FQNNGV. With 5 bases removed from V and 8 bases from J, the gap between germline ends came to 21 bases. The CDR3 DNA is TGTGCCAGCAGCCCCGTCGGCGGGCTGCGGATAGGCTACACCTTC. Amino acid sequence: CASSPVGGLRIGYTF. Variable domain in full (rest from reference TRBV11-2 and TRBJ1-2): EAGVAQSPRYKIIEKRQSVAFWCNPISGHATLYWYQQILGQGPKLLIQFQNNGVVDDSQLPKDRFSAERLKGVDSTLKIQPAKLEDSAVYLCASSPVGGLRIGYTFGSGTRLTVV.

The CDR3 DNA reads TGCGCCAGCAGCCAAGATCAGGGGGTTGGAAACACCATATATTTT. This translates into CASSQDQGVGNTIYF. This chain joins TRBV4-1 and TRBJ1-3; 7 nucleotides align to TRBD1. With 0 bases clipped from V and 3 bases from J, the junction kept 2 bases outside the gene matches. In germline, CDR1 is MGHRA, CDR2 YSYEKL. The CDR3 is 15 residues long.

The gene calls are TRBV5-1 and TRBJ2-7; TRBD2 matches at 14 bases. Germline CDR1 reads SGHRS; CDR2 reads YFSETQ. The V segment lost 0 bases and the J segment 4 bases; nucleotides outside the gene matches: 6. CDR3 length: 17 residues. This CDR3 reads CASSLVGLAGAGYEQYF. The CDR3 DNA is TGCGCCAGCAGCTTGGTGGGACTAGCGGGAGCGGGATACGAGCAGTACTTC.

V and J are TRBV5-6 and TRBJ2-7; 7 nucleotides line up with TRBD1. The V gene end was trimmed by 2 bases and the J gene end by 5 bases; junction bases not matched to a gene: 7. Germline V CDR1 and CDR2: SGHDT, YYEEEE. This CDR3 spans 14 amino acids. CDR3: CASSLARDRDEQYF. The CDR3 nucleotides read TGTGCCAGCAGCTTAGCGAGGGACAGAGACGAGCAGTACTTC.